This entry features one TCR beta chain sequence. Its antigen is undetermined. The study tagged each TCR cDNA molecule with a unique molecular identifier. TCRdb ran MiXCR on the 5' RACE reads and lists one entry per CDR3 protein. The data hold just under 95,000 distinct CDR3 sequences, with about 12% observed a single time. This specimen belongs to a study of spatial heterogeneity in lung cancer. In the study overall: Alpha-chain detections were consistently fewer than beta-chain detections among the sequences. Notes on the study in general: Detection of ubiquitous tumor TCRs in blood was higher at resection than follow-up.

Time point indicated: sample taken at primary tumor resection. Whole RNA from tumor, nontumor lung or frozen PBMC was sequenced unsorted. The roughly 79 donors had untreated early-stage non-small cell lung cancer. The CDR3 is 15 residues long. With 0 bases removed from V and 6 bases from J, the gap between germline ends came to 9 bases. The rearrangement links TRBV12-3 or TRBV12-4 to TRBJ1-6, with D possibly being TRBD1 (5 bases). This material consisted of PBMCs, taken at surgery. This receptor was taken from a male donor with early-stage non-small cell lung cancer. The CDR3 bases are TGTGCCAGCAGTTTAGCAGCCGGGGGTAATTCACCCCTCCACTTT. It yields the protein CASSLAAGGNSPLHF.